The 18 T cell receptor beta chains below were found in one sample sequenced in a study of T cell responses to AZD1222 COVID-19 vaccine. Only in-frame clones appear in the TCRdb table, and some are missing; sequencing was by immunoSEQ multiplex PCR. This table has approximately 150,000 clones, about nine tenths appearing once. Sequenced here: peripheral blood, sampled on day 0 of AZD1222 vaccination. The receptors were sampled from an adult in good health.

The rearrangement joins TRBV18 to TRBJ1-1; D is unresolved. Germline values: CDR1 KGHSH, CDR2 LQKENI. V lost 5 bases, J lost 4 bases, and 11 bases lay in between. The CDR3 totals 13 residues. CDR3: CASSLERSTEAFF. Here the CDR3 DNA reads TGTGCCAGCTCATTAGAACGGAGCACTGAAGCTTTCTTT.

V usage is TRBV29-1 and J usage is TRBJ2-1; D remains unclear. This CDR3 comprises 13 residues. CDR1 is SQVTM and CDR2 is ANQGSEA in the germline V gene. Trimming cost V 1 base and J 3 bases, with 7 bases left between them. Written as DNA, the CDR3 is TGCAGCGTTGAAGTAGGCAACTACAATGAGCAGTTCTTC. Its translation: CSVEVGNYNEQFF.

This rearrangement joins TRBV12-3 or TRBV12-4 to TRBJ2-7; D remains ambiguous. V was trimmed by 2 bases and J by 2 bases, leaving 7 bases between them. This CDR3 is 13 amino acids long. The CDR3 region is CASSLNGAYEQYF. The CDR3 bases are TGTGCCAGCAGTTTAAACGGAGCCTACGAGCAGTACTTC.

J is TRBJ1-4 and V is TRBV30; D ambiguous. Germline V lookup: CDR1 GTSNPN, CDR2 SVGIG (reference sequence). This CDR3 is built from 15 residues. Deletions cut 4 bases from V and 7 bases from J, with 19 bases between. The DNA of the CDR3 is TGTGCCTGGAAGGGAGGTGGGGTCGGATTTGAAAAACTGTTTTTT. It yields the protein CAWKGGGVGFEKLFF.

This clone was seen a few times. The chain carries TRBV4-3 and TRBJ2-2; D is undetermined. The CDR3 runs 15 residues. Trimming left V 3 bases short and J 0 bases short, with 8 bases between. Per the germline V gene, CDR1 is LGHNA and CDR2 is YSLEER. CDR3 region: CASSQGWSNTGELFF. Written as DNA, the CDR3 is TGCGCCAGCAGCCAGGGTTGGTCGAACACCGGGGAGCTGTTTTTT.

The gene calls are TRBV2 and TRBJ1-2, with a weak D call TRBD1 (5 bases). Between the trimmed V and J ends, which lost 3 bases and 6 bases, there was a span of 14 bases. The CDR3 is 14 residues long. Germline assignment: CDR1 SNHLY and CDR2 FYNNEI. The CDR3 loop reads CASSDSGRENGYTF. The CDR3 DNA reads as TGTGCCAGCAGTGACTCAGGGAGAGAGAATGGCTACACCTTC. Based on the CDR3 plus reference TRBV2 and TRBJ1-2, the full variable domain is EPEVTQTPSHQVTQMGQEVILRCVPISNHLYFYWYRQILGQKVEFLVSFYNNEISEKSEIFDDQFSVERPDGSNFTLKIRSTKLEDSAMYFCASSDSGRENGYTFGSGTRLTVV.

This clone appeared a single time. This chain connects TRBV6-2 or TRBV6-3 to TRBJ2-7; D unclear. The germline V and J ends were trimmed by 5 bases and 4 bases, with 6 bases remaining between them. This CDR3 has 11 amino acids. Germline loops: CDR1 MNHEY, CDR2 SVGEGT. The CDR3 is CASSHVYEQYF. CDR3 DNA: TGTGCCAGCAGTCATGTATACGAGCAGTACTTC.

This clone showed up just once. The chain links TRBV5-8 to TRBJ2-4; D gene unclear. Germline CDR1 and CDR2: SGHTS and YDEGEE. CDR3 length equals 12 residues. V lost 4 bases and J lost 6, with 8 bases in between. The CDR3 region has the DNA TGTGCCAGCAGCCTGGACGGAAACATTCAGTACTTC. Residues: CASSLDGNIQYF.

A single count supports this clone. This chain links TRBV9 with TRBJ2-1; 10 bases map to TRBD2. After removal of 0 bases from V and 4 bases from J, the junction contained 1 base not matched to a gene. Germline CDR1 reads SGDLS; CDR2 reads YYNGEE. The CDR3 extends over 15 amino acids. CDR3 protein: CASSVGAGGYNEQFF. CDR3 nucleotide sequence: TGTGCCAGCAGCGTAGGAGCGGGGGGGTACAATGAGCAGTTCTTC.

The rearrangement uses TRBV7-9 and TRBJ2-1, with D possibly matching TRBD2 (7 bases). Trimming removed 2 bases at V and 8 bases at J, with 13 bases between. The V gene's germline CDR1 is SEHNR and CDR2 FQNEAQ (reference sequence). The CDR3 spans 14 residues. The CDR3 here is CASSLMGGRHEQFF. The DNA for the CDR3 is TGTGCCAGCAGCTTAATGGGGGGGCGTCATGAGCAGTTCTTC.

The rearrangement links TRBV5-1 to TRBJ1-2, with D possibly matching TRBD1 (6 bases). The germline V gene has CDR1 SGHRS and CDR2 YFSETQ. The ends were cut back, 4 bases at V and 3 bases at J, with 10 bases in the middle. There are 13 residues in the CDR3. In nucleotides, the CDR3 is TGCGCCAGCAGCGAACAGGGAGACTATGGCTACACCTTC. Protein sequence: CASSEQGDYGYTF.

The rearrangement uses TRBV19 and TRBJ1-1; TRBD1 might be the D (6 bases). The ends were cut back, 7 bases at V and 2 bases at J, with 23 bases in the middle. The CDR3 consists of 17 residues. Germline V CDR1 and CDR2: LNHDA, SQIVND (reference sequence). CDR3 protein: CASISTGGASINTEAFF. The CDR3 bases are TGTGCCAGTATCTCCACGGGGGGGGCCTCGATTAACACTGAAGCTTTCTTT. Drawing the rest from reference TRBV19 and TRBJ1-1, the complete variable domain is DGGITQSPKYLFRKEGQNVTLSCEQNLNHDAMYWYRQDPGQGLRLIYYSQIVNDFQKGDIAEGYSVSREKKESFPLTVTSAQKNPTAFYLCASISTGGASINTEAFFGQGTRLTVV.

The chain recombines TRBV4-3 with TRBJ1-2; the D gene is possibly TRBD1 (5 bases). From germline, CDR1 is LGHNA and CDR2 YSLEER. V was trimmed by 1 base and J by 1 base, leaving 13 bases between them. The CDR3 length is 16 residues. CDR3 region: CASSQGGSFGNYGYTF. CDR3 nucleotide sequence: TGCGCCAGCAGCCAAGGGGGCAGTTTCGGTAACTATGGCTACACCTTC.

This chain links TRBV3-1 (or the pseudogene TRBV3-2) with TRBJ2-7; D is possibly TRBD1 (5 bases). In germline, CDR1 is LGHDT, CDR2 YNNKEL (reference sequence). The CDR3 covers 13 residues. V was pared by 5 bases and J by 3 bases, with 11 bases between. CDR3 region: CASSFGHGYEQYF. In DNA, the CDR3 is TGTGCCAGCAGCTTCGGACATGGCTACGAGCAGTACTTC.

This chain links TRBV20-1 with TRBJ2-2, with D unresolved. V was clipped by 3 bases and J by 1 base, with 9 bases between them. Germline-derived CDR1 and CDR2 are DFQATT and SNEGSKA (reference sequence). This CDR3 region has 14 residues. The CDR3 loop reads CSASGAWNTGELFF. The DNA for the CDR3 is TGCAGTGCTAGTGGTGCGTGGAACACCGGGGAGCTGTTTTTT.

The rearrangement joins TRBV2 to TRBJ2-3, with 9 bases aligning to TRBD1. After removal of 8 bases from V and 8 bases from J, the junction contained 8 bases not matched to a gene. Germline V gives CDR1 SNHLY, CDR2 FYNNEI. The CDR3 runs to 13 residues. Here the CDR3 reads CASFGQGYFTQYF. The CDR3 DNA follows: TGTGCCAGCTTTGGACAGGGGTACTTTACGCAGTATTTT.

The chain carries TRBV9 and TRBJ2-2; unclear D gene. V was trimmed by 0 bases and J by 7 bases, leaving 7 bases between them. Germline CDR1 and CDR2: SGDLS and YYNGEE. The CDR3 has 13 residues. The CDR3: CASSVDGVGELFF. The CDR3 DNA sequence: TGTGCCAGCAGCGTAGATGGGGTCGGGGAGCTGTTTTTT.

The chain recombines TRBV6-2 or TRBV6-3 with TRBJ2-7; 8 nucleotides match TRBD1. Germline trimming cut 4 bases from V and 0 bases from J; bases unmatched to any gene: 11. The CDR3 is 17 residues long. Germline V lookup: CDR1 MNHEY, CDR2 SVGEGT. DNA for the CDR3: TGTGCCAGCAGTTTCTCCTCCGGGACAGGTAGCTCCTACGAGCAGTACTTC. It yields the protein CASSFSSGTGSSYEQYF.